This T cell receptor (beta chain) was documented in a study of pediatric ulcerative colitis. Overall study context: Six to eight patients showed pancolitis and two showed left-sided colitis.

Study observations and caveats: Clonal expansions reduced rectal repertoire diversity in acute severe colitis. A couple of rectal clonotypes were found only in ulcerative colitis patients, all of them.

The survey-level immunoSEQ assay was used. Assay: immunoSEQ multiplex PCR; the TCRdb copy retains only in-frame clones and omits some. The sample includes tens of thousands of clones, about three quarters of them seen just once. During colonoscopy, one to two rectal pinch biopsies were collected. Details on this clone: Antigen specificity is unknown.

Sequenced input: gut tissue. This clonotype originated in a boy between 10 and 17 years old with moderate ulcerative colitis.

DNA of the CDR3: TGTGCCTGGACCCCTGACCCTACAGGGAGCGATTATAGCAATCAGCCCCAGCATTTT. This translates into CAWTPDPTGSDYSNQPQHF. The chain employs TRBV30 and TRBJ1-5; TRBD1 might be the D (6 bases). Per germline, CDR1 GTSNPN and CDR2 SVGIG (reference sequence). CDR3 length: 19 amino acids. V was cut by 4 bases and J by 0 bases, with 25 bases left in between.